These 26 T cell receptor beta chains share one sample of origin, sequenced in a study of T cell responses to AZD1222 COVID-19 vaccine. TCRdb's table, derived via immunoSEQ multiplex PCR, lists solely in-frame clones and lacks some. The sample contains about 150,000 clones, roughly 90% of which appear only once. Specimen: peripheral blood, collected on day 0 of AZD1222 vaccination. Receptors originate from an adult in good health.

J is TRBJ2-2 and V is TRBV3-1 (or the pseudogene TRBV3-2), with D unresolved. The germline V gene encodes CDR1 LGHDT and CDR2 YNNKEL (reference sequence). The CDR3 has 12 amino acids. Trimming removed 1 base at V and 11 bases at J, with 8 bases between. CDR3 DNA: TGTGCCAGCAGCCAAGCCTTCTTCGAGCTGTTTTTT. Amino acids: CASSQAFFELFF.

This chain uses TRBV6-2 or TRBV6-3 with TRBJ1-1; perhaps TRBD1 as D (5 bases). Germline V lookup: CDR1 MNHEY, CDR2 SVGEGT. There are 16 residues in the CDR3. V lost 2 bases to trimming and J lost 4 bases, with 17 bases between them. The CDR3 loop is CASSYKGLGLGTEAFF. The CDR3 coding sequence is TGTGCCAGCAGTTACAAGGGCCTGGGGCTCGGCACTGAAGCTTTCTTT.

This clone was seen once. The rearrangement links TRBV25-1 to TRBJ2-5; 10 bases are shared with TRBD2. Germline CDR1 and CDR2: MGHDK and SYGVNS. Unmatched junction bases numbered 8, after V lost 5 bases and J lost 8 bases. The CDR3 sequence is 14 residues long. This chain's CDR3 is CASSLRSGGSTQYF. CDR3 DNA sequence: TGTGCCAGCAGTCTTCGTAGCGGGGGGTCAACCCAGTACTTC.

This chain joins TRBV10-3 and TRBJ1-1, with TRBD1 as a possible D gene (6 bases). Between the trimmed V and J ends, which lost 2 bases and 7 bases, there was a span of 8 bases. CDR1 and CDR2 (germline): ENHRY, SYGVKD. This CDR3 is 12 amino acids long. The CDR3 bases are TGTGCCATCAGTGAGAGAGGGGGTGAAGCTTTCTTT. Protein sequence: CAISERGGEAFF.

The J gene is TRBJ2-7, the V gene TRBV29-1; no firm D call. V lost 4 bases to trimming and J lost 5 bases, with 18 bases between them. The CDR3 consists of 14 residues. Per the germline V gene, CDR1 is SQVTM and CDR2 is ANQGSEA. In DNA form, the CDR3 reads TGCAGCGTTGCCGAAATGCCCGATACGAACGAGCAGTACTTC. Its protein is CSVAEMPDTNEQYF.

The CDR3 sequence: CASSGTPGAPVPGNTIYF. The CDR3 DNA follows: TGTGCCAGCAGCGGGACCCCTGGGGCACCCGTGCCTGGAAACACCATATATTTT. The chain recombines TRBV9 with TRBJ1-3; D perhaps matches TRBD1 (5 bases). V lost 3 bases and J 2 bases, leaving 21 bases between the germline ends. Germline V CDR1 and CDR2: SGDLS, YYNGEE. CDR3 size: 18 residues.

V gene TRBV5-1 combines with J gene TRBJ1-1; TRBD1 is a possible D gene (5 bases). Germline CDR1 SGHRS, CDR2 YFSETQ. The CDR3 loop spans 14 amino acids. Trimming took off 2 bases at V and 0 bases at J, with 8 bases between the two ends. Here the CDR3 reads CASSFEGMNTEAFF. CDR3 coding DNA: TGCGCCAGCAGCTTTGAGGGGATGAACACTGAAGCTTTCTTT.

This clone has a handful of counts. The V gene is TRBV4-2, the J gene TRBJ1-2; TRBD1 agrees at 11 bases. In germline, CDR1 is LGHNA, CDR2 YNFKEQ. The CDR3 is 15 residues long. V lost 1 base and J lost 5; bases outside the gene matches: 3. The CDR3 is CASSQVGQGAYGYTF. CDR3 nucleotide sequence: TGTGCCAGCAGCCAAGTCGGACAGGGGGCATATGGCTACACCTTC.

The rearrangement links TRBV18 to TRBJ2-7, with a tentative D call TRBD1 (5 bases). V was pared by 0 bases and J by 2 bases, with 11 bases between. In germline, CDR1 is KGHSH, CDR2 LQKENI. The CDR3 sequence is 15 residues long. The CDR3 region is CASSPPRTTAYEQYF. DNA for the CDR3: TGTGCCAGCTCACCACCCCGGACAACTGCCTACGAGCAGTACTTC.

The chain links TRBV6-2 or TRBV6-3 to TRBJ2-3; 8 bases fit TRBD2. This CDR3 region has 15 residues. CDR1 is MNHEY, CDR2 SVGEGT, per germline. Losses at the gene ends were 5 bases for V and 0 bases for J; bases not matched to a gene: 4. CDR3 DNA sequence: TGTGCCAGCAGTGAGCTAGCGGGTAGCACAGATACGCAGTATTTT. Protein product: CASSELAGSTDTQYF.

The chain carries TRBV7-2 and TRBJ2-4; D perhaps matches TRBD1 (5 bases). CDR1 is SGHTA, CDR2 FQGNSA, per germline. The CDR3 totals 12 residues. The ends were cut back, 3 bases at V and 9 bases at J, with 9 bases in the middle. CDR3 region: CASSFDRGIQYF. CDR3 in DNA: TGTGCCAGCAGCTTTGATAGGGGCATTCAGTACTTC.

The chain is built from TRBV13 and TRBJ1-1, with TRBD1 matching 8 bases. The CDR3 is made up of 14 amino acids. J lost 5 bases, V lost 5 bases, and 7 bases had no gene match. Germline V CDR1 and CDR2: PRHDT, FYEKMQ (reference sequence). In DNA form, the CDR3 reads TGTGCCAGCAGCCCAGGGGGCGTGGGTACTGAAGCTTTCTTT. This sequence encodes CASSPGGVGTEAFF.

This chain connects TRBV19 to TRBJ2-1; 7 positions agree with TRBD1. J was trimmed by 4 bases and V by 3 bases; bases with no gene match: 6. Per the germline V gene, CDR1 is LNHDA and CDR2 is SQIVND (reference sequence). CDR3 length equals 15 residues. The CDR3, as DNA: TGTGCCAGTAGTATCGGGACAGCTAGGTACAATGAGCAGTTCTTC. It is translated as CASSIGTARYNEQFF.

V usage is TRBV14 and J usage is TRBJ2-7, with D hard to call. Germline V gene lookup returns CDR1 SGHDN and CDR2 FVKESK. The CDR3 is 12 amino acids. Trimming stripped 3 bases from V and 6 bases from J, with 9 bases between. In DNA, the CDR3 is TGTGCCAGCAGCCACGTACCTACCGAGCAGTACTTC. It translates to CASSHVPTEQYF.

The CDR3 here is CASSQAGGADGELFF. DNA for the CDR3: TGTGCCAGCAGCCAAGCAGGTGGGGCAGACGGGGAGCTGTTTTTT. The chain links TRBV3-1 (or the pseudogene TRBV3-2) to TRBJ2-2; tentative D call: TRBD1 (5 bases). Germline CDR1 LGHDT, CDR2 YNNKEL (reference sequence). V was trimmed by 1 base and J by 7 bases, leaving 13 bases between them. The CDR3 loop spans 15 amino acids.

CDR3 sequence: CASSPTQGNYGYTF. The CDR3 DNA reads TGCGCCAGCAGCCCAACACAGGGGAACTATGGCTACACCTTC. The V call is TRBV5-1, the J call TRBJ1-2, with 7 bases that match TRBD1. This CDR3 has 14 amino acids. V lost 4 bases to trimming and J lost 2 bases; unmatched junction nucleotides: 5. Per germline, CDR1 SGHRS and CDR2 YFSETQ.

This clone was seen more than once but under ten times. V usage is TRBV6-2 or TRBV6-3 and J usage is TRBJ2-3; the match to TRBD1 covers 9 bases. V gave up 4 bases and J gave up 8 bases; unmatched junction bases: 10. CDR3 length: 15 residues. Looked up from germline, CDR1 is MNHEY and CDR2 is SVGEGT. CDR3 sequence reads: CASSSTGGAYVTQYF. The CDR3 nucleotides are TGTGCCAGCAGTTCTACAGGGGGCGCATATGTTACGCAGTATTTT.

This clone was found once. This chain joins TRBV4-3 and TRBJ1-6, with D perhaps matching TRBD1 (5 bases). This CDR3 has 16 amino acids. The V gene lost 2 bases and the J gene lost 10 bases, with 18 bases spanning the gap. The germline gives CDR1 LGHNA, CDR2 YSLEER. CDR3 in DNA: TGCGCCAGCAGCCAAACCCGGGACCCGGAAGTATCACCCCTCCACTTT. It translates to CASSQTRDPEVSPLHF.

J is TRBJ1-5 and V is TRBV18; D call uncertain. The V end lost 3 bases, the J end lost 3 bases, and 18 bases lay between the germline ends. The V gene's germline CDR1 is KGHSH and CDR2 LQKENI. The CDR3 has 17 residues. CDR3 region: CASSPGQEKGPNQPQHF. The CDR3, as DNA: TGTGCCAGCTCACCGGGCCAGGAGAAGGGCCCCAATCAGCCCCAGCATTTT.

The genes are TRBV7-9 and TRBJ1-6, with D tentatively TRBD1 (6 bases). Trimming took 1 base from V and 0 from J, leaving 10 bases between them. The CDR3 consists of 17 residues. Germline CDR1 is SEHNR and CDR2 is FQNEAQ (reference sequence). The CDR3 region is CASSLEGGFSYNSPLHF. The CDR3 DNA reads as TGTGCCAGCAGCTTAGAGGGGGGATTCTCCTATAATTCACCCCTCCACTTT.

The gene calls are TRBV6-2 or TRBV6-3 and TRBJ1-1; D not resolved. Germline V gene data show CDR1 as MNHEY and CDR2 as SVGEGT. This CDR3 is 19 amino acids long. V shed 2 bases and J shed 0 bases, with 22 bases lying between them. The CDR3 nucleotides are TGTGCCAGCAGTTACGAGTTCTGGAGGTCAGGTGGCGTGAACACTGAAGCTTTCTTT. Amino acids: CASSYEFWRSGGVNTEAFF.

This chain links TRBV6-2 or TRBV6-3 with TRBJ1-1; D is undetermined. Germline CDR1 reads MNHEY; CDR2 reads SVGEGT. The CDR3 contains 14 residues. The V and J ends lost 2 bases and 1 base respectively, with 8 bases between them. CDR3 region: CASSYNTQNTEAFF. DNA for the CDR3: TGTGCCAGCAGTTACAATACCCAGAACACTGAAGCTTTCTTT.

The J gene is TRBJ1-6, the V gene TRBV9; 9 bases align to TRBD1. This CDR3 is 16 amino acids long. J was trimmed by 7 bases and V by 2 bases; bases with no gene match: 7. The germline gives CDR1 SGDLS, CDR2 YYNGEE. Here the CDR3 reads CASSVEGQGLNSPLHF. CDR3 nucleotides: TGTGCCAGCAGCGTGGAGGGACAGGGACTAAATTCACCCCTCCACTTT.

In the case of this clone: One end of the junction does not line up with germline, which may come from a read error. This rearrangement joins TRBV5-5 to TRBJ2-2; either TRBD1 or TRBD2 may fit D (6 bases each). Germline CDR1 SGHKS, CDR2 YYEKEE (reference sequence). This CDR3 region has 19 residues. CDR3: CASSPGVLGAGMNAGELFF. The CDR3, as DNA: TGTGCCAGCAGCCCGGGGGTATTGGGGGCCGGTATGAACGCCGGGGAGCTGTTTTTT.

Concerning this clone itself: The same CDR3 arises from other DNA sequences in this sample as well. The chain carries TRBV12-3 or TRBV12-4 and TRBJ1-1; D is undetermined. This CDR3 has 11 residues. The V and J ends lost 3 bases and 5 bases respectively, with 4 bases between them. CDR3 DNA sequence: TGTGCCAGCAGTTTTAGTACTGAAGCTTTCTTT. Protein: CASSFSTEAFF.

The V and J genes are TRBV5-1 and TRBJ2-1, with TRBD2 matching 8 bases. The V gene's germline CDR1 is SGHRS and CDR2 YFSETQ. The trim removed 0 bases at V and 6 bases at J, leaving 11 bases unmatched. The CDR3 totals 17 residues. The DNA of the CDR3 is TGCGCCAGCAGCTTGGCTCCCGCGGGGGGCGGGGGCAATGAGCAGTTCTTC. Translating it yields CASSLAPAGGGGNEQFF.